These 8 T cell receptor beta chains were sequenced from one sample in a study of human T cells and chemical hapten exposure. The time point is: pre-sensitization, week 0. This sample's treatment: therapeutic diphenylcyclopropenone sensitization with weekly scalp DPC. Each CDR3 protein is one row after TCRdb ran MiXCR on the RACE reads. The sample comprises about 74,000 distinct CDR3 sequences, 14% of which are singletons, and 4.6% rests with the top ten. The input for sequencing was whole blood, taken in connection with sensitization to the hapten diphenylcyclopropenone (DPC). These receptor sequences come from a woman between 45 and 65 years old with alopecia areata. Some clones in this sample may be carry-over from other donors' samples.

The rearrangement uses TRBV9 and TRBJ2-1; 7 bases map to TRBD2. The V segment lost 0 bases and the J segment 9 bases; nucleotides outside the gene matches: 6. Germline V gene data show CDR1 as SGDLS and CDR2 as YYNGEE. This CDR3 contains 14 residues. The CDR3 sequence: CASSVGWEGIEQFF. In DNA, the CDR3 is TGTGCCAGCAGCGTAGGTTGGGAGGGGATTGAGCAGTTCTTC.

This clonotype was observed a handful of times. The rearrangement joins TRBV7-2 to TRBJ2-3; the match to TRBD1 covers 7 bases. From germline, CDR1 is SGHTA and CDR2 FQGNSA. The CDR3 is 15 residues long. V lost 1 base to trimming and J lost 4 bases; unmatched junction nucleotides: 5. The chain's CDR3 is CASSLGDRVADTQYF. The CDR3 DNA sequence: TGTGCCAGCAGCTTAGGCGACAGGGTGGCAGATACGCAGTATTTT.

The J gene is TRBJ2-2, the V gene TRBV5-1; no firm D call. Per germline, CDR1 SGHRS and CDR2 YFSETQ. The CDR3 contains 13 residues. The V end lost 5 bases, the J end lost 7 bases, and 12 bases lay between the germline ends. CDR3 loop: CASRPEFIGELFF. In nucleotides, the CDR3 is TGCGCCAGCAGGCCGGAATTTATCGGGGAGCTGTTTTTT. Based on the CDR3 plus reference TRBV5-1 and TRBJ2-2, the full variable domain is KAGVTQTPRYLIKTRGQQVTLSCSPISGHRSVSWYQQTPGQGLQFLFEYFSETQRNKGNFPGRFSGRQFSNSRSEMNVSTLELGDSALYLCASRPEFIGELFFGEGSRLTVL.

This rearrangement joins TRBV18 to TRBJ2-3; D remains unclear. CDR1 KGHSH and CDR2 LQKENI come from the germline V gene. Trimming left V 4 bases short and J 0 bases short, with 2 bases between. The CDR3 totals 12 residues. The CDR3 DNA sequence: TGTGCCAGCTCACAAAGCACAGATACGCAGTATTTT. This translates into CASSQSTDTQYF.

This clonotype was seen ten or more times. This CDR3 is CSAQDNEQFF. The CDR3 nucleotides read TGCAGCGCCCAAGACAATGAGCAGTTCTTC. The V gene is TRBV29-1, the J gene TRBJ2-1; D unresolved. V shed 7 bases and J shed 5 bases, with 6 bases lying between them. From germline, CDR1 is SQVTM and CDR2 ANQGSEA. This CDR3 contains 10 residues.

This clonotype was counted only a few times. The rearrangement joins TRBV10-1 to TRBJ2-5; D is possibly TRBD2 (6 bases). This CDR3 is 14 amino acids long. Per germline, CDR1 WNHNN and CDR2 SYGVQD (reference sequence). Between the trimmed V and J ends, which lost 3 bases and 2 bases, there was a span of 10 bases. The DNA of the CDR3 is TGCGCCAGCAGTGACGGGACTGCACAAGAGACCCAGTACTTC. Protein product: CASSDGTAQETQYF.

In its sample, this clonotype was seen a few times. The gene calls are TRBV20-1 and TRBJ1-5, with D possibly matching TRBD1 (6 bases). V was trimmed by 7 bases and J by 1 base, leaving 14 bases between them. The germline V gene encodes CDR1 DFQATT and CDR2 SNEGSKA (reference sequence). The CDR3 runs to 14 residues. The CDR3 sequence: CSVEGGRSNQPQHF. CDR3 nucleotides: TGCAGTGTCGAGGGGGGGCGCAGCAATCAGCCCCAGCATTTT.

The sample holds a few counts of this clonotype. The J gene is TRBJ2-5, the V gene TRBV20-1, with 10 bases identical to TRBD2. V lost 1 base to trimming and J lost 4 bases; unmatched junction nucleotides: 9. CDR1 and CDR2 from the germline V gene are DFQATT and SNEGSKA (reference sequence). The CDR3 covers 16 residues. DNA for the CDR3: TGCAGTGCTAGAGTGGCTAGCGGGAGTAGGGCAGAGACCCAGTACTTC. This translates into CSARVASGSRAETQYF.